Presented here are 7 T cell receptor beta chains from one specimen sequenced in a study of blood T cell repertoires in COVID-19. The table came from immunoSEQ multiplex PCR; TCRdb's copy has only in-frame clones and leaves some out. Of about 95,000 clones in the sample, about nine tenths were seen once. The source material was peripheral blood. These receptors all come from a woman aged 70-85 years with acute or convalescent COVID-19.

The chain has TRBV6-6 and TRBJ2-7; a possible D gene is TRBD2 (6 bases). The CDR3 is 15 residues long. Trimming pared 2 bases from V and 3 bases from J, leaving 14 bases between. In germline, CDR1 is MNHNY, CDR2 SVGAGI (reference sequence). CDR3 in DNA: TGTGCCAGCAGTTACCCCCGTGGAGGGGTCTACGAGCAGTACTTC. This codes for CASSYPRGGVYEQYF.

The V gene is TRBV15, the J gene TRBJ2-7; D perhaps matches TRBD1 (6 bases). V dropped 1 base and J dropped 4 bases, with 11 bases sitting between them. CDR3 length equals 14 residues. The germline CDR1 and CDR2 sequences are LNHNV and YYDKDF (reference sequence). The CDR3 reads CATSRALGAYEQYV. As DNA, the CDR3 is TGTGCCACCAGCAGAGCGTTGGGGGCGTACGAGCAGTACGTC.

This chain links TRBV5-1 with TRBJ2-1; a weak D match, TRBD1 (6 bases). Germline CDR1 SGHRS, CDR2 YFSETQ. The CDR3 has 13 residues. V dropped 0 bases and J dropped 5 bases, with 6 bases sitting between them. This CDR3 is CASSLEGDNEQFF. CDR3 DNA: TGCGCCAGCAGCTTGGAGGGGGACAATGAGCAGTTCTTC.

The chain links TRBV9 to TRBJ2-7; D is undetermined. Trimming left V 5 bases short and J 2 bases short, with 20 bases between. The CDR3 consists of 16 residues. CDR1 is SGDLS, CDR2 YYNGEE, per germline. The CDR3 DNA reads TGTGCCAGCAGTAAACGAAATCGCGGCGGAACCTACGAGCAGTACTTC. It is translated as CASSKRNRGGTYEQYF.

V and J are TRBV19 and TRBJ1-5; no definite D call. Trimming took off 3 bases at V and 7 bases at J, with 10 bases between the two ends. This CDR3 has 13 residues. The V gene's germline CDR1 is LNHDA and CDR2 SQIVND (reference sequence). The CDR3 spells CASSIESGQPQHF. The CDR3 bases are TGTGCCAGTAGTATCGAAAGCGGGCAGCCCCAGCATTTT.

The rearrangement links TRBV6-6 to TRBJ2-1, with no clear D. V lost 5 bases to trimming and J lost 6 bases, with 8 bases between them. Germline values: CDR1 MNHNY, CDR2 SVGAGI (reference sequence). The CDR3 has 12 residues. CDR3 sequence: CASSRLINEQFF. In nucleotides, the CDR3 is TGTGCCAGCAGTAGACTCATCAATGAGCAGTTCTTC.

V gene TRBV6-6 combines with J gene TRBJ2-7; D ambiguous. Germline-derived CDR1 and CDR2 are MNHNY and SVGAGI (reference sequence). The CDR3 consists of 11 residues. Trimming took off 8 bases at V and 5 bases at J, with 10 bases between the two ends. For the CDR3, the DNA is TGTGCCAGCTACAGTCGCCACGAGCAGTACTTC. It encodes CASYSRHEQYF.